This note documents a single T cell receptor beta chain sequence. Its antigen remains unknown. This table comes from immunoSEQ multiplex PCR, and its TCRdb copy is limited to in-frame clones, with some not included. The table lists roughly 32,000 clones, 94% of them singletons, with under 0.8% in the top ten. These data come from a study of lymphopenia after photon versus proton radiotherapy. The ends lost 2 bases at V and 2 bases at J; junction bases unmatched: 11. In germline, CDR1 is SGHDT, CDR2 YYEEEE. The CDR3 loop spans 17 amino acids. General observations from the study: Proton therapy kept repertoires fairly stable, unlike photons, which gained effector/memory cells. Survival link was tested only in deceased patients; proton benefit remains a possibility. Post-nadir diversity loss with photons came from oligoclonal expansion, particularly CD8+ Temra cells. In patients who died, overall survival fell as post-nadir TCR diversity dropped more.

The material sequenced was peripheral blood, taken from a patient treated with photon-based radiotherapy. The chain links TRBV5-6 to TRBJ2-3; TRBD2 agrees at 7 bases. The clonotype originates from a woman aged 45 to 65 with cholangiocarcinoma. CDR3 DNA: TGTGCCAGCAGCTTCGAGAAGGGACTAACGTTCACAGATACGCAGTATTTT. Amino acids: CASSFEKGLTFTDTQYF.